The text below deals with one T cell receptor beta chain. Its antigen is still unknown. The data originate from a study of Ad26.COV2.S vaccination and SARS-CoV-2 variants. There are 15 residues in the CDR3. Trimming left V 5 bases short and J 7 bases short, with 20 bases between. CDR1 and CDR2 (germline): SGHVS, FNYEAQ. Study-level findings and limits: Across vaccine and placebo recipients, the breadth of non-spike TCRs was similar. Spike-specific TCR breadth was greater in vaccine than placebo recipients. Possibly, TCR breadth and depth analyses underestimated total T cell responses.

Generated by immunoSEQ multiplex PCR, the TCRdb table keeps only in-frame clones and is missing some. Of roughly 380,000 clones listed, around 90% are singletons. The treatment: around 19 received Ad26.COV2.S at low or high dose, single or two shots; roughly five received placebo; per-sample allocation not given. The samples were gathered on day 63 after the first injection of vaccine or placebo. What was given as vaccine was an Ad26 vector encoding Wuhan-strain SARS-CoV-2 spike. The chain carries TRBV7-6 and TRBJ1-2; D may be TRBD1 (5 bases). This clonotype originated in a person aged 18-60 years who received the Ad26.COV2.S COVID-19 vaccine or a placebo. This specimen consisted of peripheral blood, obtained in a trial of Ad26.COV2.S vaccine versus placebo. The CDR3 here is CASSLTTGRDGGYTF. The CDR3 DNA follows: TGTGCCAGCAGCCTCACCACGGGCAGGGATGGTGGCTACACCTTC.